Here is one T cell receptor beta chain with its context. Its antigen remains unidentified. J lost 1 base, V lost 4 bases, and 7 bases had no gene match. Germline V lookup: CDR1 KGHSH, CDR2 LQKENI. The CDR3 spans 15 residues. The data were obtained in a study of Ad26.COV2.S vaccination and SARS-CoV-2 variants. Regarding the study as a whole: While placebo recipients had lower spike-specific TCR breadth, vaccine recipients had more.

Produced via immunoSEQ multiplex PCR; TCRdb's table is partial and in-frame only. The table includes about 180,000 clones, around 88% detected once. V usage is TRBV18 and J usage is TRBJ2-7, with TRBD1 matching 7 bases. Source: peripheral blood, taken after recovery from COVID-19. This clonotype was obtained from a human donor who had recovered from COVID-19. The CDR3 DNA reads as TGTGCCAGCTCACTTTCCGGGACAGCGTCCTACGAGCAGTACTTC. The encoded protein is CASSLSGTASYEQYF.